This TCR beta chain was profiled in a study of vaccination and CD4 T cells after COVID-19. At the level of the study: Overlapping spike peptides served as the stimulus for the cells. These peptides came from SARS-CoV-2 and from the common cold coronaviruses HCoV-NL63, HCoV-OC43 and HCoV-229E. Control cultures received a CEFX pool, an HIV-1 Nef pool, or no peptide.

As regards this clonotype: What it binds is unknown.

Treatment here: roughly 10-day PBMC culture with coronavirus spike peptide pools or control peptides (ViraFEST assay). ViraFEST stimulated the growth of antigen-specific T cells using peptide pools and subsequently profiled their TCRs by sequencing. CDR1 is MNHEY, CDR2 SMNVEV, per germline (reference sequence). This CDR3 is 14 amino acids long. V lost 2 bases to trimming and J lost 8 bases, with 12 bases between them. Sequencing of DNA taken from cultured CD4+ T cells relied on the Oncomine TCR Beta short-read assay. Someone extracted genomic DNA from cultured CD4+ T cells. TCRdb fed the PCR reads into MiXCR, producing one record per CDR3 protein. The table has 18,000 or so distinct CDR3 sequences, 47% seen once.

The chain joins TRBV27 to TRBJ1-4, with D tentatively TRBD1 (5 bases). This clonotype was sampled from a human donor who had recovered from COVID-19. Sequenced material: CD4+ T cells from blood, cultured in vitro, taken before SARS-CoV-2 vaccination. In nucleotides, the CDR3 is TGTGCCAGCAGTTTAGGGAGGGGAGGGGAAAAACTGTTTTTT. Translation: CASSLGRGGEKLFF.